A selection of T cell receptor beta chains follows, all from one sample in a study of blood T cell repertoires in COVID-19. The data were produced by immunoSEQ multiplex PCR, yet TCRdb's version contains in-frame clones alone and is incomplete. The data hold roughly 250,000 clones, with around 86% observed a single time. Sequencing input: PBMCs or T cells enriched from blood (not recorded which). These receptors originate from a woman aged 45 to 65 who had recovered from COVID-19. Each CDR3 is given without its conserved first and last residue. D genes are given only for firm matches. Clone size, where shown, is once, few, many, or a class for clones that have expanded.

>.|.|TRBJ2-4|TRBV5-1
ASSSLGGSIVDIQY
>TRBD1|few|TRBJ1-2|TRBV5-4
ASSLQGAGYGYT
>TRBD2|.|TRBJ2-7|TRBV3-1/TRBV3-2
ASSQGLAGAQGEQY
>TRBD2|few|TRBJ2-3|TRBV2
ASSELASGADTQY
>.|.|TRBJ2-1|TRBV7-2
ASSLVTEVQF
>TRBD2|.|TRBJ2-3|TRBV14
ASSPWTSGRDTDTQY
>.|.|TRBJ2-5|TRBV5-1
ASSLGPRIQETQY
>TRBD1|.|TRBJ2-7|TRBV3-1/TRBV3-2
ASSLRQGKIEQY
>TRBD1|few|TRBJ1-2|TRBV7-3
ASSLTGPGQGYGYT
>.|.|TRBJ1-2|TRBV28
ASSLGRAGDYGYT
>TRBD1|few|TRBJ2-2|TRBV27
ASSFISGQGTGELF
>TRBD2|.|TRBJ2-1|TRBV6-5
ASSSGLAGANEQF
>.|.|TRBJ1-3|TRBV4-2
ASSQELAGTGNTIY